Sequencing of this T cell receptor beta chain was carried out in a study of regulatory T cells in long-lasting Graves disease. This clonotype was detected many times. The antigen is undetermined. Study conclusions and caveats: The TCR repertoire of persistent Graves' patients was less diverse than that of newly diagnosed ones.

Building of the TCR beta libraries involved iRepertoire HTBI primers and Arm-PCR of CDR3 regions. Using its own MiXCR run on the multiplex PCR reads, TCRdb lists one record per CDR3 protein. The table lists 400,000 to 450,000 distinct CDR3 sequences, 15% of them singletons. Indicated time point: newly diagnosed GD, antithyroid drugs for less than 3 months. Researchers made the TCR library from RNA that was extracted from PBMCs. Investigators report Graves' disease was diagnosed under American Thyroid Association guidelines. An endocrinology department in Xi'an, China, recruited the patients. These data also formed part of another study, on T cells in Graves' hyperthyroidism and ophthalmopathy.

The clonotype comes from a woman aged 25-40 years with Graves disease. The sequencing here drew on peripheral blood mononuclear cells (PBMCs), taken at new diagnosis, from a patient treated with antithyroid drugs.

The CDR3 nucleotides read TGTGCCAGCAGCTTAGTTGAGGGACAGGGGTCCTCGTCGGCCACCGGGGAGCTGTTTTTT. It encodes CASSLVEGQGSSSATGELFF. The rearrangement joins TRBV7-6 to TRBJ2-2; 10 bases match TRBD1. The J segment lost 4 bases and the V segment lost 1 base, leaving 15 bases of the junction unmatched. The CDR3 has 20 amino acids. The germline V gene has CDR1 SGHVS and CDR2 FNYEAQ.